This is a list of T cell receptor beta chains from one sample in a study of T-cell memory formation after mild COVID-19. TCRdb reanalysed the 5' RACE reads using MiXCR and keeps one entry per CDR3 protein. This repertoire shows about 13,000 distinct CDR3 sequences, roughly 20% found once; its top ten account for over 45%. Material: PBMCs or a T cell subset sorted from them (not recorded which). Receptor source: an adult woman who had mild COVID-19 (a few samples of this study predate the infection). Cell type and time point are not known. CDR3s include the opening cysteine and the closing phenylalanine or tryptophan. Each record gives: J gene, D gene, clone size, V gene, CDR3 protein, CDR3 DNA. D genes are given only for firm matches. Clone size is not always given. Where it is, it says once, few, many or a class for expanded clones.

TRBJ1-2,.,.,TRBV29-1,CSVEAWTDNYGYTF,TGCAGCGTTGAAGCATGGACAGATAACTATGGCTACACCTTC
TRBJ1-1,.,many,TRBV7-9,CASSLAIDEDAFF,TGTGCCAGCAGCTTAGCGATTGACGAAGACGCTTTCTTT
TRBJ2-7,.,many,TRBV12-3/TRBV12-4,CASSLIGEPPYEQYF,TGTGCCAGCAGTTTAATCGGCGAGCCCCCATACGAGCAGTACTTC
TRBJ1-1,.,many,TRBV30,CAWSDEGNRIMNTEAFF,TGTGCCTGGAGTGACGAGGGAAACAGAATCATGAACACTGAAGCTTTCTTT
TRBJ2-7,TRBD2,many,TRBV12-3/TRBV12-4,CASSLGGGYEQYF,TGTGCCAGCAGTCTCGGGGGGGGATACGAGCAGTACTTC
TRBJ2-1,.,.,TRBV5-1,CASSLDGATGEQFF,TGCGCCAGCAGCTTGGACGGGGCGACGGGTGAGCAGTTCTTC
TRBJ2-1,TRBD2,many,TRBV14,CASSPPGLAGYNEQFF,TGTGCCAGCAGCCCTCCGGGACTAGCGGGCTACAATGAGCAGTTCTTC
TRBJ2-7,TRBD1,many,TRBV20-1,CSANPTGIVSYEQYF,TGCAGTGCTAACCCGACAGGGATTGTCTCCTACGAGCAGTACTTC
TRBJ1-1,TRBD1,many,TRBV6-5,CASRGDRGHTAFF,TGTGCCAGCAGGGGAGACAGGGGGCATACGGCTTTCTTT
TRBJ1-5,.,many,TRBV3-1,CASSQDRSSGQPQHF,TGTGCCAGCAGCCAAGATCGTTCATCGGGTCAGCCCCAGCATTTT
TRBJ2-1,.,many,TRBV15,CATSSWDRGNEQFF,TGTGCCACCAGCAGTTGGGACCGCGGGAATGAGCAGTTCTTC
TRBJ2-3,.,few,TRBV7-9,CASSFSGDTDTQYF,TGTGCCAGCAGCTTTTCAGGGGACACAGATACGCAGTATTTT
TRBJ2-1,.,many,TRBV16,CASSQSTGNEQFF,TGTGCCAGCAGCCAATCGACGGGCAATGAGCAGTTCTTC
TRBJ1-3,.,many,TRBV3-1,CASSQNPGRLVTGNTIYF,TGTGCCAGCAGCCAAAATCCGGGGCGCTTGGTGACTGGAAACACCATATATTTT
TRBJ2-3,TRBD2,.,TRBV11-3,CASSSAREMTDTQYF,TGTGCCAGCAGCTCGGCGCGGGAGATGACAGATACGCAGTATTTT
TRBJ2-7,TRBD2,many,TRBV30,CAWTSGAAYEQYF,TGTGCCTGGACTAGCGGGGCAGCCTACGAGCAGTACTTC
TRBJ2-5,.,many,TRBV2,CASSGERRETQYF,TGTGCCAGCAGTGGAGAACGGAGGGAGACCCAGTACTTC
TRBJ2-1,.,.,TRBV7-6,CASSLERGTYKSSYNEQFF,TGTGCCAGCAGCTTAGAACGAGGGACTTATAAAAGCTCCTACAATGAGCAGTTCTTC
TRBJ2-7,.,many,TRBV4-1,CASSQERRGSYEQYF,TGCGCCAGCAGCCAAGAACGGCGGGGCTCCTACGAGCAGTACTTC
TRBJ1-1,.,medium-sized,TRBV27,CASSFGANTEAFF,TGTGCCAGCAGTTTTGGGGCCAACACTGAAGCTTTCTTT
TRBJ2-1,.,many,TRBV29-1,CSVGQGYEQFF,TGCAGCGTTGGGCAGGGCTATGAGCAGTTCTTC
TRBJ2-7,TRBD1,many,TRBV7-9,CASSARQGPYEQYF,TGTGCCAGCAGCGCGCGACAGGGACCCTACGAGCAGTACTTC
TRBJ1-3,TRBD1,many,TRBV9,CASTEGQFSGNTIYF,TGTGCCAGCACCGAGGGACAGTTCTCTGGAAACACCATATATTTT
TRBJ2-1,TRBD2,many,TRBV7-3,CASSLGTSGGYNEQFF,TGTGCCAGCAGCCTGGGGACTAGCGGGGGGTACAATGAGCAGTTCTTC
TRBJ2-2,.,many,TRBV12-3/TRBV12-4,CASSLAPTQYTGELFF,TGTGCCAGCAGTTTGGCCCCGACTCAATACACCGGCGAGCTGTTTTTT
TRBJ2-3,.,many,TRBV5-1,CASSGGAQDTQYF,TGCGCCAGCAGCGGGGGGGCACAGGATACGCAGTATTTT
TRBJ1-2,.,many,TRBV4-1,CASSPGQSDSSDYTF,TGCGCCAGCAGCCCCGGGCAGTCGGACTCGAGCGACTACACCTTC
TRBJ2-3,.,.,TRBV7-2,CASSPHRDTQYF,TGTGCCAGCAGCCCCCATCGGGATACGCAGTATTTT
TRBJ1-2,.,many,TRBV5-1,CASSKDSSSYGYTF,TGCGCCAGCAGCAAGGACAGCTCATCCTATGGCTACACCTTC
TRBJ1-1,.,many,TRBV13,CASSLVTIGPGTEAFF,TGTGCCAGCAGCTTAGTCACGATCGGGCCGGGCACTGAAGCTTTCTTT
TRBJ2-1,TRBD2,many,TRBV19,CASSITLAGEGEQFF,TGTGCCAGTAGTATAACCCTAGCGGGAGAAGGCGAGCAGTTCTTC
TRBJ2-5,.,.,TRBV4-1,CASSHGTAQETQYF,TGCGCCAGCAGCCACGGGACGGCGCAAGAGACCCAGTACTTC
TRBJ2-5,TRBD2,many,TRBV5-4,CASSSGGQETQYF,TGTGCCAGCAGCTCGGGAGGACAAGAGACCCAGTACTTC
TRBJ2-1,.,many,TRBV9,CASSERGGSNEQFF,TGTGCCAGCAGCGAGCGTGGAGGGAGCAATGAGCAGTTCTTC
TRBJ1-1,TRBD1,many,TRBV2,CASVRGQGLYGAFF,TGTGCCAGCGTTAGAGGACAGGGACTTTATGGGGCTTTCTTT
TRBJ2-1,.,many,TRBV27,CASSLFLQGGGYNEQFF,TGTGCCAGCAGTTTATTTCTGCAGGGAGGAGGCTACAATGAGCAGTTCTTC
TRBJ2-1,TRBD2,many,TRBV4-1,CASSQGAGVNYNEQFF,TGCGCCAGCAGCCAAGGAGCGGGAGTTAACTACAATGAGCAGTTCTTC